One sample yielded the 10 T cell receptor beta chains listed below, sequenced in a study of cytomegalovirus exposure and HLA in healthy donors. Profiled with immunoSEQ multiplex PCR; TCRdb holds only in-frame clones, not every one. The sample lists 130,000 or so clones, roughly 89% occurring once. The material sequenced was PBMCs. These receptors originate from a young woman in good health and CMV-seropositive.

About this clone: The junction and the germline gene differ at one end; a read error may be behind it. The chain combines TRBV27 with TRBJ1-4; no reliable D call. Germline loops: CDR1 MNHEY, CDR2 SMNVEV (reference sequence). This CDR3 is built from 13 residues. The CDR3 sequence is CASSPLTHEKLFF. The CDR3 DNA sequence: TGTGCCAGCAGCCCGTTAACTCATGAAAAACTGTTTTTT.

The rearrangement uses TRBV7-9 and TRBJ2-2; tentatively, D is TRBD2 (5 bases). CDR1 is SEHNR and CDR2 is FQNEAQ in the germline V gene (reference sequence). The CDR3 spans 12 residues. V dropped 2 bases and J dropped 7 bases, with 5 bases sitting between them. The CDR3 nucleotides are TGTGCCAGCAGCTTACGGGGCGGGGAGCTGTTTTTT. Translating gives CASSLRGGELFF.

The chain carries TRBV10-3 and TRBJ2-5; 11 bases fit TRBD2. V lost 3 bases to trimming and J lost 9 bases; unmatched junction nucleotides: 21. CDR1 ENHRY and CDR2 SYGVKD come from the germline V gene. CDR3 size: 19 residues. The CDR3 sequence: CAISDPGVLAGGLYAAQYF. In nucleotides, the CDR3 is TGTGCCATCAGTGACCCGGGGGTCCTAGCGGGGGGACTCTACGCGGCCCAGTACTTC.

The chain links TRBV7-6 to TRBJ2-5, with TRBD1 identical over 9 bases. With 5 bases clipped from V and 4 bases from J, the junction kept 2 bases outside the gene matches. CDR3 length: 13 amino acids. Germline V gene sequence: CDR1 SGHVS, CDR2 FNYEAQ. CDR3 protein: CASSPGQGETQYF. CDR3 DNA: TGTGCCAGCAGCCCGGGACAGGGAGAGACCCAGTACTTC.

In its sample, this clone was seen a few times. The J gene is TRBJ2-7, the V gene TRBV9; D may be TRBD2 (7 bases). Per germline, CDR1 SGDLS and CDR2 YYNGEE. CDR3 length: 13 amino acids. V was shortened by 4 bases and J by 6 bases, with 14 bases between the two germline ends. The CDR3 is CASSPSGGAEQYF. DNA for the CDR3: TGTGCCAGCAGCCCGAGTGGGGGGGCCGAGCAGTACTTC.

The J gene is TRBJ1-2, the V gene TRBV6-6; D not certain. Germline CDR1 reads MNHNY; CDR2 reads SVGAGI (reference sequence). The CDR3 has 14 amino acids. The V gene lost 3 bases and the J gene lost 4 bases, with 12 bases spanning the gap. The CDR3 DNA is TGTGCCAGCAGTTATATCGAGGCTGGCTATGGCTACACCTTC. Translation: CASSYIEAGYGYTF.

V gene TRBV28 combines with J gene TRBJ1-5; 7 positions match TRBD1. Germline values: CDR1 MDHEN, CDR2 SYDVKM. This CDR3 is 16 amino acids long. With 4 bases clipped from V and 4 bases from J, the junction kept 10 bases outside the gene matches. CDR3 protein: CASSSRRTGRNQPQHF. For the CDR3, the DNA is TGTGCCAGCAGTTCCCGCCGGACAGGTAGGAATCAGCCCCAGCATTTT. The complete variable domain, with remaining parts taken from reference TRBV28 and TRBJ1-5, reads DVKVTQSSRYLVKRTGEKVFLECVQDMDHENMFWYRQDPGLGLRLIYFSYDVKMKEKGDIPEGYSVSREKKERFSLILESASTNQTSMYLCASSSRRTGRNQPQHFGDGTRLSIL.

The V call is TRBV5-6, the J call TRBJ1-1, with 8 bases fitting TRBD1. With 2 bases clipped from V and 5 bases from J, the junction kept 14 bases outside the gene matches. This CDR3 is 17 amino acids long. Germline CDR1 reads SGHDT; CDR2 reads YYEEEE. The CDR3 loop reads CASSLGDLWTGRTEAFF. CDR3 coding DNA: TGTGCCAGCAGCTTAGGGGATCTATGGACAGGGAGGACTGAAGCTTTCTTT.

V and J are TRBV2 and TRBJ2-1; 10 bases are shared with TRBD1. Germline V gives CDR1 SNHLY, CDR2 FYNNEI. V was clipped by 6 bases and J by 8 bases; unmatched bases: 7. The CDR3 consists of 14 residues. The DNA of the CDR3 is TGTGCCAGCAGGGGGACAGGGGAAAGGTATGAGCAGTTCTTC. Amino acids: CASRGTGERYEQFF.

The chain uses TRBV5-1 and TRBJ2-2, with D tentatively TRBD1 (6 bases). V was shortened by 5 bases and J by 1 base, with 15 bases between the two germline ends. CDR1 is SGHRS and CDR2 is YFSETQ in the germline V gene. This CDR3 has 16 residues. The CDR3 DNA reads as TGCGCCAGCAGGGCTCATGGGACAATGAACACCGGGGAGCTGTTTTTT. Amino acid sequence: CASRAHGTMNTGELFF.